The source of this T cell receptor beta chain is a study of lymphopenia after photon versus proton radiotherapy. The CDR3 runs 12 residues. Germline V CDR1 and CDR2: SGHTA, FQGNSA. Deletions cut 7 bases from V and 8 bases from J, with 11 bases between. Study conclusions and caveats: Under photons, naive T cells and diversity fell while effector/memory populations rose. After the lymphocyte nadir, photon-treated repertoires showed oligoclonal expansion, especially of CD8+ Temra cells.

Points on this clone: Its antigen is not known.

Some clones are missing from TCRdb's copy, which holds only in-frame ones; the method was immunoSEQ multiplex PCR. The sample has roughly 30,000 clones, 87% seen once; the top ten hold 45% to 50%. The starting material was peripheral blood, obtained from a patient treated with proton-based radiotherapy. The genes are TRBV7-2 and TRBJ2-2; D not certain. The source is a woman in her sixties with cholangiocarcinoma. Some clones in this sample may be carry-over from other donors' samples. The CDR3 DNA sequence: TGTGCCAGCACCCCCTTCGGGGGGGAGCTGTTTTTT. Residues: CASTPFGGELFF.